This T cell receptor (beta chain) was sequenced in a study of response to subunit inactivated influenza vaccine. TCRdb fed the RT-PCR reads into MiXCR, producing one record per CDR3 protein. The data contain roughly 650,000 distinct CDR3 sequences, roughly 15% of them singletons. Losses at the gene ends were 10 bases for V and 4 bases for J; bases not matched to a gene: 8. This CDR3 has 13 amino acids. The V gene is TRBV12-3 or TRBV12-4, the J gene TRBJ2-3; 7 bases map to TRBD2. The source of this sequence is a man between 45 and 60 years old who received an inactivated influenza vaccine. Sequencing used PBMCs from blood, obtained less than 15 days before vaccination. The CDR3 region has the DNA TGTGCCACCAGAGCGGGATGGCCAGATACGCAGTATTTT. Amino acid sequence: CATRAGWPDTQYF.